A single T cell receptor beta chain is shown here with its context. This sample stems from a study of blood T cell repertoires in COVID-19. Trimming removed 1 base at V and 4 bases at J, with 7 bases between. From germline, CDR1 is MNHNS and CDR2 SASEGT. This CDR3 contains 13 residues. TCRdb's table, derived via immunoSEQ multiplex PCR, lists solely in-frame clones and lacks some. The profile shows just over 150,000 clones, about 85% of them singletons. Sample: peripheral blood. The chain carries TRBV6-1 and TRBJ1-2; no reliable D call. The TCR originated in a human donor with acute or convalescent COVID-19. The donor label of this sample is uncertain. The CDR3 DNA reads as TGTGCCAGCAGTGAAGTGGCAGGCTATGGCTACACCTTC. Amino acid sequence: CASSEVAGYGYTF.